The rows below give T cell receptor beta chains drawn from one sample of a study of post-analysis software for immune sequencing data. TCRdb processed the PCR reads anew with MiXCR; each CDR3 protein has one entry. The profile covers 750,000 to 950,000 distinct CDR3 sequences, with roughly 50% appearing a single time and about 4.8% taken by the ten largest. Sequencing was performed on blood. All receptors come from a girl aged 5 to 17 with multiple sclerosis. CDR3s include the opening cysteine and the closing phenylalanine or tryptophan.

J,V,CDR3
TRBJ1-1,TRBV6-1,CASTLGAYAYTEAFF
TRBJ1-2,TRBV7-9,CASSLALGGGLYGYTF
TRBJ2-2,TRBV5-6,CASTLSARAGRTGELFF
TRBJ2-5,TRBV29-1,CSVETPQETQYF
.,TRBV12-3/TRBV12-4,CASSLGSSGGSSYEQYF
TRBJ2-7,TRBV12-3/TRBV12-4,CASSFNPGRFTYEQYF
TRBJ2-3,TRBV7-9,CASSLGAGRTDTQYF
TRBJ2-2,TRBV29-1,CSVDRGRSGELFF
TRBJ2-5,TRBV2,CASSAIDRVGETQYF
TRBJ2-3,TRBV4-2,CASSQEELAGDTQYF
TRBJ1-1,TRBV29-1,CSGGQGAAVDTEAFF
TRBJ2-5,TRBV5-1,CASSLVAGQLQETQYF
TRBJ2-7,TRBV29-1,CSVAAGGPYEQYF
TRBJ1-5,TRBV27,CASSPLSGGNQPQHF
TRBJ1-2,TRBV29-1,CSAAPEVTVWSYTF
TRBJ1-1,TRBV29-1,CSVEGAPNTEAFF
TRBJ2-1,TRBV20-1,CSARRGGTYNEQFF
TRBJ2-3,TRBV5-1,CASSLLASGTSASKPPDTQYF
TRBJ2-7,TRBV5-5,CASSSRGPNEQYF
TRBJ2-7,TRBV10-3,CAISAQGAYERYF